This T cell receptor beta chain appears in the sequencing data of a study of blood T cell repertoires in COVID-19. Study details: Sites in the United States, Italy and Spain provided acute and convalescent COVID-19 samples.

Per the germline V gene, CDR1 is KGHSH and CDR2 is LQKENI. This CDR3 has 13 residues. Deletions cut 0 bases from V and 6 bases from J, with 9 bases between. The authors' processing: For nucleated cells, counts were estimated from reference gene primer amplification. Produced via immunoSEQ multiplex PCR; TCRdb's table is partial and in-frame only. That table is the source of V, J and clone size, and D and trimming were worked out from the DNA. The table lists fewer than 90,000 clones, about 91% of them singletons, with approximately 0.5% in the top ten. This TCR came from a man aged 55-75 years with acute or convalescent COVID-19. V gene TRBV18 combines with J gene TRBJ2-7; no reliable D call. Sequencing was performed on peripheral blood. This CDR3 reads CASSPPAGLEQYF. CDR3 bases: TGTGCCAGCTCACCACCTGCTGGGCTCGAGCAGTACTTC.